A single sample gave rise to the 20 T cell receptor beta chains below, sequenced in a study of vaccination and CD4 T cells after COVID-19. Documented treatment: roughly ten-day PBMC culture with coronavirus spike peptide pools or control peptides (ViraFEST assay). Before the COVID-19 pandemic (2011-2018), CD4+ T cells were obtained from the unexposed donor. What these receptors recognize is not known. Sequencing of the DNA from cultured CD4+ T cells was carried out with the Oncomine TCR Beta short-read assay. In TCRdb, the PCR reads were re-called with MiXCR into one record per CDR3 protein. The sample holds some 10,000 distinct CDR3 sequences; about 60% are singletons and the top ten take 20% to 25%. Material for sequencing was CD4+ T cells from blood, cultured in vitro. The source is a human donor in good health.

This CDR3 is CASSRGLAGAPGGEQFF. CDR3 sequence (DNA): TGTGCCAGTAGTAGGGGACTAGCGGGAGCCCCGGGGGGTGAGCAGTTCTTC. The chain combines TRBV19 with TRBJ2-1, with 14 bases matching TRBD2. The germline CDR1 and CDR2 sequences are LNHDA and SQIVND (reference sequence). There are 17 residues in the CDR3. V dropped 4 bases and J dropped 9; count of bases not matched to a gene: 11.

The chain is built from TRBV7-9 and TRBJ1-3; 9 positions agree with TRBD1. With V trimmed by 4 bases and J by 2 bases, 6 bases remained unmatched. Germline V lookup: CDR1 SEHNR, CDR2 FQNEAQ (reference sequence). This CDR3 region has 16 residues. DNA of the CDR3: TGTGCCAGCAGCTCGGGGACAGGGTTAACTGGAAACACCATATATTTT. Protein product: CASSSGTGLTGNTIYF. The whole variable domain, filled in from reference TRBV7-9 and TRBJ1-3, reads DTGVSQNPRHKITKRGQNVTFRCDPISEHNRLYWYRQTLGQGPEFLTYFQNEAQLEKSRLLSDRFSAERPKGSFSTLEIQRTEQGDSAMYLCASSSGTGLTGNTIYFGEGSWLTVV.

The chain couples TRBV5-1 to TRBJ2-7, with D perhaps matching TRBD2 (5 bases). V was shortened by 0 bases and J by 7 bases, with 11 bases between the two germline ends. The germline V gene has CDR1 SGHRS and CDR2 YFSETQ. CDR3 length equals 13 residues. The CDR3 loop reads CASSLEMRDEQYF. The CDR3 region has the DNA TGCGCCAGCAGCTTGGAAATGAGGGATGAGCAGTACTTC.

This clonotype came up a few times. The J gene is TRBJ1-5, the V gene TRBV27; D is perhaps TRBD1 (5 bases). The CDR3 runs 14 residues. Trimming stripped 6 bases from V and 6 bases from J, with 15 bases between. From germline, CDR1 is MNHEY and CDR2 SMNVEV (reference sequence). Here the CDR3 reads CASSPRAGSQPQHF. CDR3 nucleotides: TGTGCCAGCAGCCCCCGCGCAGGGAGTCAGCCCCAGCATTTT.

The genes are TRBV28 and TRBJ2-1; TRBD2 is a possible D gene (8 bases). The V end was cut by 1 base, the J end by 8 bases, with 21 bases between. The germline gives CDR1 MDHEN, CDR2 SYDVKM. This CDR3 is built from 17 residues. CDR3 region: CASSLLFGRARGDEQFF. The CDR3, as DNA: TGTGCCAGCAGTTTATTGTTCGGGAGGGCCAGGGGGGATGAGCAGTTCTTC. Based on the CDR3 plus reference TRBV28 and TRBJ2-1, the full variable domain is DVKVTQSSRYLVKRTGEKVFLECVQDMDHENMFWYRQDPGLGLRLIYFSYDVKMKEKGDIPEGYSVSREKKERFSLILESASTNQTSMYLCASSLLFGRARGDEQFFGPGTRLTVL.

The chain combines TRBV9 with TRBJ2-7; 10 nucleotides agree with TRBD2. This CDR3 spans 14 amino acids. Per germline, CDR1 SGDLS and CDR2 YYNGEE. The V gene end was trimmed by 4 bases and the J gene end by 2 bases; junction bases not matched to a gene: 3. The CDR3 sequence: CASSITSGAYEQYF. CDR3 nucleotides: TGTGCCAGCAGCATTACTAGCGGGGCCTACGAGCAGTACTTC.

The CDR3 nucleotides read TGCAGTGCTTTACAGGGCCTCGGGGAGACCCAGTACTTC. Amino acid sequence: CSALQGLGETQYF. The chain is built from TRBV20-1 and TRBJ2-5; D might be TRBD1 (6 bases). Looked up from germline, CDR1 is DFQATT and CDR2 is SNEGSKA (reference sequence). This CDR3 contains 13 residues. Trimming removed 5 bases at V and 5 bases at J, with 15 bases between.

The gene calls are TRBV2 and TRBJ2-5; a possible D gene is TRBD2 (6 bases). Trimming left V 4 bases short and J 5 bases short, with 26 bases between. The CDR3 totals 18 residues. Per germline, CDR1 SNHLY and CDR2 FYNNEI. The CDR3 DNA sequence: TGTGCCAGCAGTGGAGGTACCGCACCACCCGGGGGAATGGAGACCCAGTACTTC. This translates into CASSGGTAPPGGMETQYF. Complete variable domain (other parts from reference TRBV2 and TRBJ2-5): EPEVTQTPSHQVTQMGQEVILRCVPISNHLYFYWYRQILGQKVEFLVSFYNNEISEKSEIFDDQFSVERPDGSNFTLKIRSTKLEDSAMYFCASSGGTAPPGGMETQYFGPGTRLLVL.

The gene calls are TRBV6-2 or TRBV6-3 and TRBJ1-2; a weak D match, TRBD1 (6 bases). With 7 bases removed from V and 2 bases from J, the gap between germline ends came to 17 bases. The CDR3 has 15 amino acids. Germline values: CDR1 MNHEY, CDR2 SVGEGT. DNA for the CDR3: TGTGCCAGCATGAGGACGGGGGCAGCAAACTATGGCTACACCTTC. Translated, it gives CASMRTGAANYGYTF.

This clonotype was seen more than once but under ten times. CDR3: CSATNGYRGRLYEQYF. CDR3 nucleotide sequence: TGCAGTGCTACAAACGGCTACAGGGGGCGTTTGTACGAGCAGTACTTC. The chain uses TRBV20-1 and TRBJ2-7; 9 positions agree with TRBD1. CDR1 is DFQATT and CDR2 is SNEGSKA in the germline V gene (reference sequence). V was clipped by 4 bases and J by 4 bases; unmatched bases: 14. CDR3 length equals 16 residues.

This clonotype was seen only a few times. This chain joins TRBV19 and TRBJ2-2, with 7 bases lining up with TRBD1. The CDR3 totals 15 residues. Trimming at V came to 8 bases and at J to 0 bases, leaving 6 bases not matched to a gene. Germline V gene lookup returns CDR1 LNHDA and CDR2 SQIVND (reference sequence). The CDR3 DNA follows: TGTGCCAGTTGGGGAAGGGGGCCGAACACCGGGGAGCTGTTTTTT. Its protein product is CASWGRGPNTGELFF.

CDR3 region: CASSPITGAPRLYGYTF. The DNA for the CDR3 is TGTGCCAGCAGTCCAATAACGGGGGCCCCAAGGCTCTATGGCTACACCTTC. The V gene is TRBV27, the J gene TRBJ1-2; tentative D call: TRBD1 (6 bases). Between the trimmed V and J ends, which lost 5 bases and 4 bases, there was a span of 23 bases. This CDR3 has 17 amino acids. Germline-derived CDR1 and CDR2 are MNHEY and SMNVEV (reference sequence).

The chain employs TRBV5-6 and TRBJ2-1; 8 nucleotides line up with TRBD1. CDR1 and CDR2 (germline): SGHDT, YYEEEE. The CDR3 extends over 13 amino acids. V lost 4 bases, J lost 6 bases, and 3 bases stayed unmatched. Here the CDR3 reads CASSRQGFNEQFF. DNA for the CDR3: TGTGCCAGCAGCCGACAGGGGTTCAATGAGCAGTTCTTC.

The chain couples TRBV20-1 to TRBJ1-6; D not resolved. CDR3 size: 14 residues. From germline, CDR1 is DFQATT and CDR2 SNEGSKA (reference sequence). V lost 3 bases and J 7 bases, leaving 13 bases between the germline ends. CDR3: CSASSRPGNSPLHF. The DNA for the CDR3 is TGCAGTGCTAGTTCCCGGCCGGGGAATTCACCCCTCCACTTT.

This rearrangement joins TRBV7-8 to TRBJ1-6; possibly TRBD1 for D (6 bases). The CDR3 runs to 15 residues. Looked up from germline, CDR1 is SGHVS and CDR2 is FQNEAQ. With 5 bases removed from V and 10 bases from J, the gap between germline ends came to 18 bases. The CDR3 reads CASSDKQGDRSPLHF. CDR3 DNA: TGTGCCAGCAGCGACAAACAGGGTGACAGGTCACCCCTCCACTTT.

This clonotype was detected only a few times. The chain recombines TRBV7-2 with TRBJ1-6; perhaps TRBD1 as D (6 bases). From germline, CDR1 is SGHTA and CDR2 FQGNSA. Trimming cost V 1 base and J 3 bases, with 10 bases left between them. The CDR3 runs 16 residues. The DNA for the CDR3 is TGTGCCAGCAGCTTAGATAACAGGGTCTATAATTCACCCCTCCACTTT. Translated: CASSLDNRVYNSPLHF.

This clonotype was picked up a small number of times. This sequence joins TRBV27 and TRBJ1-3, with a possible D match to TRBD1 (6 bases). The CDR3 extends over 13 amino acids. V shed 6 bases and J shed 0 bases, with 6 bases lying between them. The V gene's germline CDR1 is MNHEY and CDR2 SMNVEV (reference sequence). CDR3 in DNA: TGTGCCAGCAGGGACAGCTCTGGAAACACCATATATTTT. This translates into CASRDSSGNTIYF.

The chain joins TRBV6-5 to TRBJ1-5; the D gene is possibly TRBD1 (6 bases). Trimming cost V 2 bases and J 11 bases, with 25 bases left between them. Germline CDR1 is MNHEY and CDR2 is SVGAGI. The CDR3 is made up of 17 amino acids. CDR3: CASSYRDKALRVNTQHF. DNA for the CDR3: TGTGCCAGCAGTTACCGGGACAAGGCCCTTCGAGTGAACACCCAGCATTTT.

A remark on this clonotype: The junction and the germline gene differ at one end; a read error may be behind it. This chain connects TRBV20-1 to TRBJ1-1; D is possibly TRBD1 (6 bases). Germline V CDR1 and CDR2: DFQATT, SNEGSKA (reference sequence). The CDR3 is 15 amino acids. The CDR3 DNA reads as TGCAGTGCTAGAATTACAGGGTCGGGGAACGCTGAAGCTTTCTTT. This encodes CSARITGSGNAEAFF.

This clonotype has only a few counts. CDR3 region: CSARDQGTHTSYGYTF. The CDR3 bases are TGCAGTGCTAGAGATCAGGGGACTCATACATCATATGGCTACACCTTC. The chain links TRBV20-1 to TRBJ1-2; perhaps TRBD1 as D (6 bases). This CDR3 contains 16 residues. The germline V gene has CDR1 DFQATT and CDR2 SNEGSKA (reference sequence). Trimming took off 0 bases at V and 5 bases at J, with 19 bases between the two ends.